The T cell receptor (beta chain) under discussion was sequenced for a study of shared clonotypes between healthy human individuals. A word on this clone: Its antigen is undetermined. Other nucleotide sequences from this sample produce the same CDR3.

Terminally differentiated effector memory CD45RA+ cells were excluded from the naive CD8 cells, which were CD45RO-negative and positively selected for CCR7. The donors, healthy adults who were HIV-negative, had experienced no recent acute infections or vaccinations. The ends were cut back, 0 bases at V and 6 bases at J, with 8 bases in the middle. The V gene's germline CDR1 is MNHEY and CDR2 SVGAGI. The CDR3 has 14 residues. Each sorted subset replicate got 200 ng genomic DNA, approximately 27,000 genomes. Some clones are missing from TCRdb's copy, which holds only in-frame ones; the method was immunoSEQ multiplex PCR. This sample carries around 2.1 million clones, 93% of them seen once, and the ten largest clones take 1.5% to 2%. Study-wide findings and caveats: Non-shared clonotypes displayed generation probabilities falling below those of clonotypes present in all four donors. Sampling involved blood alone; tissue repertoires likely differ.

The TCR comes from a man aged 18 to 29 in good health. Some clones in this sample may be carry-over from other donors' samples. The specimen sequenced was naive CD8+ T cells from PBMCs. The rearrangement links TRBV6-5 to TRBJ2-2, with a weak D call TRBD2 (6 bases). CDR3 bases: TGTGCCAGCAGTTACTCGCGGGGCTCCGGGGAGCTGTTTTTT. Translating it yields CASSYSRGSGELFF.